This section outlines one TCR beta chain sequence together with its context. Its antigen is undetermined. The data originate from a study of cytotoxic CD8 clonotypes in ibrutinib-treated CLL. The CDR3 is made up of 16 amino acids. Germline V gives CDR1 SGDLS, CDR2 YYNGEE. V gave up 4 bases and J gave up 2 bases; unmatched junction bases: 7. Profiling relied on immunoSEQ multiplex PCR, and the TCRdb table lists in-frame clones only, not all of them. The sample holds about 300,000 clones, approximately 76% seen once. Findings of the study overall: Clonality went up at ibrutinib response and then declined back toward baseline at progression.

Material: PBMCs, obtained at disease progression, from a patient treated with ibrutinib. V and J are TRBV9 and TRBJ2-3, with 10 bases matching TRBD1. The clonotype originates from a human donor with chronic lymphocytic leukemia. CDR3 region: CASSIRQGATTDTQYF. The CDR3, as DNA: TGTGCCAGCAGCATAAGACAGGGGGCAACCACAGATACGCAGTATTTT.